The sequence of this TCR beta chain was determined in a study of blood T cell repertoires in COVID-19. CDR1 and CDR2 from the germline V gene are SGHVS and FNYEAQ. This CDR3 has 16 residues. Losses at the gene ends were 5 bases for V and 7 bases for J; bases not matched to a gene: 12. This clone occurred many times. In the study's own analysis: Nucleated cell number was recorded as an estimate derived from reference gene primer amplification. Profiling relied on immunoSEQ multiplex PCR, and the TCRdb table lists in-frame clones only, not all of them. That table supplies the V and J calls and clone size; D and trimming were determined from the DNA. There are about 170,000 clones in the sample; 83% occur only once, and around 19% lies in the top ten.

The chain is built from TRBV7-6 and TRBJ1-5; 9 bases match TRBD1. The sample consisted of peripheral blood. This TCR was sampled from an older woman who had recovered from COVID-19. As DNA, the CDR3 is TGTGCCAGCAGCCAGGGGTCCACAGGGGGCATACAGCCCCAGCATTTT. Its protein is CASSQGSTGGIQPQHF.